The clone carrying this T cell receptor (beta chain) was seen many times. This record comes from a study of T cell repertoires in cytomegalovirus infection. Overall study: Public signatures in TCR beta pointed to CMV infection and matching HLA type.

CDR3 length: 17 residues. The germline V and J ends were trimmed by 6 bases and 6 bases, with 25 bases remaining between them. Per germline, CDR1 LGHNT and CDR2 FRNRAP. MiXCR, applied by TCRdb to the reads, yields one record per CDR3 protein. The data show fewer than 550,000 distinct CDR3 sequences, over 9% seen once. The sequencing input was PBMCs. V is TRBV12-5 and J is TRBJ2-3; possibly TRBD1 for D (6 bases). The receptor was derived from a human donor in good health (CMV status not recorded). Some clones in this sample may be carry-over from other donors' samples. CDR3: CASGGSKLGAFGDTQYF. The DNA of the CDR3 is TGTGCTAGTGGGGGCTCAAAATTGGGGGCTTTTGGTGATACGCAGTATTTT.